This paragraph covers one T cell receptor beta chain sequence. The data belong to a study of T cell changes during pregnancy in multiple sclerosis. Trimming removed 0 bases from V and 8 bases from J; junction bases left unmatched: 10. The CDR3 has 16 amino acids. Germline CDR1 and CDR2: SGHNT and YYREEE (reference sequence). This table comes from immunoSEQ multiplex PCR, and its TCRdb copy is limited to in-frame clones, with some not included. This table has tens of thousands of clones, approximately 92% appearing once. This receptor was obtained from a female donor in good health, enrolled as a control in a pregnancy study. The chain employs TRBV5-4 and TRBJ2-3; TRBD2 agrees at 9 bases. The sequencing used CD4+ T cells from peripheral blood mononuclear cells, collected after pregnancy. The CDR3 DNA sequence: TGTGCCAGCAGCTTGGAGAGTAGCGGGGGTATAGGTACGCAGTATTTT. Amino acids: CASSLESSGGIGTQYF.